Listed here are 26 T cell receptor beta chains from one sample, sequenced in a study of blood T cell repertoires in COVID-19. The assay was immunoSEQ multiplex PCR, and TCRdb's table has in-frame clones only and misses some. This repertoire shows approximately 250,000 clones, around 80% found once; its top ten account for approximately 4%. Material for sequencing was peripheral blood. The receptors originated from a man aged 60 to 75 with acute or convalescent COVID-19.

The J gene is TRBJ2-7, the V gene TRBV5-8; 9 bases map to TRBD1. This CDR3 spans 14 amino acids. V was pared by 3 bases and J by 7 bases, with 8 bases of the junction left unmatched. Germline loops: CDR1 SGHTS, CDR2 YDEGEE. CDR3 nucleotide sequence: TGTGCCAGCAGCTCCGGGACAGGGCGGTGGGAGCAGTACTTC. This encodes CASSSGTGRWEQYF.

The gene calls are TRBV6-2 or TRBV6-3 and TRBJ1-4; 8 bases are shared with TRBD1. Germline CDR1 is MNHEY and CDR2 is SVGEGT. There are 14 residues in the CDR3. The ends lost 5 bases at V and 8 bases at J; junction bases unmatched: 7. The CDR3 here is CASSPGTGGEKLFF. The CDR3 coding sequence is TGTGCCAGCAGTCCCGGGACAGGTGGAGAAAAACTGTTTTTT.

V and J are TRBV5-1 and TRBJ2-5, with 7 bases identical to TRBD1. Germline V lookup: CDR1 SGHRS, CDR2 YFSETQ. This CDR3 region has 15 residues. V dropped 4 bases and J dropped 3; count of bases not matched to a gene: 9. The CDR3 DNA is TGCGCCAGCAGCCCCCGACAGGGTTTGAAAGAGACCCAGTACTTC. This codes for CASSPRQGLKETQYF.

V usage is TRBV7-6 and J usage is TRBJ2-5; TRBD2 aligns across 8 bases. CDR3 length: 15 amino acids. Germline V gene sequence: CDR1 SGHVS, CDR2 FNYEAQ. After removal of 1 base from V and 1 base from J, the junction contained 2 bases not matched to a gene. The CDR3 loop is CASSLVAGPQETQYF. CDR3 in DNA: TGTGCCAGCAGCTTAGTAGCGGGGCCCCAAGAGACCCAGTACTTC.

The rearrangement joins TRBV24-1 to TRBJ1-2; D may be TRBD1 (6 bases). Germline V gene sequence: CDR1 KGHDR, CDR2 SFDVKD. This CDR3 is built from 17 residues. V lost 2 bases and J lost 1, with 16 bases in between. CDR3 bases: TGTGCCACCAGTGATTCCCCGGGACAAAAATATAACTATGGCTACACCTTC. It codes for CATSDSPGQKYNYGYTF.

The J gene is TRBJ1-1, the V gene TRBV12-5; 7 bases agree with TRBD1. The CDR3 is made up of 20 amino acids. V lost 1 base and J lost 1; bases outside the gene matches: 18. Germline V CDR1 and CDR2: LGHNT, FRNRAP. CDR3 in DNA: TGTGCTAGTGGTTTGGGATCCGGGACAGCGAGAGGTTCTACGAACACTGAAGCTTTCTTT. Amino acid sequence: CASGLGSGTARGSTNTEAFF.

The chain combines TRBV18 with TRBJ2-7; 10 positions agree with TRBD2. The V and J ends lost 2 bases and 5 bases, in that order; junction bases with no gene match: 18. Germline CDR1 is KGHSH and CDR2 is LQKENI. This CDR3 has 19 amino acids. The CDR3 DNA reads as TGTGCCAGCTCACCAAGGAAATCAAGCAGCGGGAGGGCCGTCAACGAGCAGTACTTC. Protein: CASSPRKSSSGRAVNEQYF. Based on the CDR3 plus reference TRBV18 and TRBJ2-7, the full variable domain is NAGVMQNPRHLVRRRGQEARLRCSPMKGHSHVYWYRQLPEEGLKFMVYLQKENIIDESGMPKERFSAEFPKEGPSILRIQQVVRGDSAAYFCASSPRKSSSGRAVNEQYFGPGTRLTVT.

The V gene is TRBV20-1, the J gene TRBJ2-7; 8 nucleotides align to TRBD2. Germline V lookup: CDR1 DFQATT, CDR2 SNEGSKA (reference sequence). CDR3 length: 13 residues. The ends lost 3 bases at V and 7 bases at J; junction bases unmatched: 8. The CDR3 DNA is TGCAGTGCTAGTAGGGGCGGGGGGTTTGAGCAGTACTTC. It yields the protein CSASRGGGFEQYF.

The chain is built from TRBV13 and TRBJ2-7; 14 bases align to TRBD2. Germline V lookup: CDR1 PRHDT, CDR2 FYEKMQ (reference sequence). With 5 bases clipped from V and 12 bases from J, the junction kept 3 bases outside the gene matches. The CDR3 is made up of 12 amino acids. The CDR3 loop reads CASSIGLAGGYF. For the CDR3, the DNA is TGTGCCAGCAGCATCGGACTAGCGGGGGGGTACTTC.

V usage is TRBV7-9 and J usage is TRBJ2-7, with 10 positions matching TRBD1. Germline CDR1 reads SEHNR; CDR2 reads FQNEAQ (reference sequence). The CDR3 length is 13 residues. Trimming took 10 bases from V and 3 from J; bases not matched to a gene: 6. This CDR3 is CATLRDRGYEQYF. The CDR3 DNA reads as TGTGCCACCCTCAGGGACAGGGGCTACGAGCAGTACTTC.

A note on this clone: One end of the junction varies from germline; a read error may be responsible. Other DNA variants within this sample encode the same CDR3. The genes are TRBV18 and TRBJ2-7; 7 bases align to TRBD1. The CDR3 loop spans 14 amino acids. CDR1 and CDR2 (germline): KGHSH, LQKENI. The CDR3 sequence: CASSSPTGLNEQYF. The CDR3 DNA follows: TGTGCCAGCTCATCACCGACAGGGCTAAACGAGCAGTACTTC.

The chain's CDR3 is CASSLGGRPLSYEQYF. The CDR3 DNA reads as TGTGCCAGCAGCTTAGGTGGCAGGCCCCTCTCCTACGAGCAGTACTTC. This chain uses TRBV11-2 with TRBJ2-7, with no clear D. Germline CDR1 SGHAT, CDR2 FQNNGV. V shed 1 base and J shed 0 bases, with 13 bases lying between them. The CDR3 has 16 residues.

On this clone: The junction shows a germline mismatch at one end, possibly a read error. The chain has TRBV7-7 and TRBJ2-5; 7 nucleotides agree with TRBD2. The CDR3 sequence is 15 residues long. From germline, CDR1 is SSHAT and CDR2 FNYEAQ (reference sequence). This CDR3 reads CASSSSSGRQETQYF. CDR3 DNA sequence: TGTGCTAGCAGCTCAAGTAGCGGGCGCCAAGAGACCCAGTACTTC. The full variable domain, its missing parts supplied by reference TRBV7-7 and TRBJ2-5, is GAGVSQSPRYKVTKRGQDVTLRCDPISSHATLYWYQQALGQGPEFLTYFNYEAQPDKSGLPSDRFSAERPEGSISTLTIQRTEQRDSAMYRCASSSSSGRQETQYFGPGTRLLVL.

The CDR3 sequence: CASSPVERVTDTQYF. CDR3 coding DNA: TGTGCCAGCAGCCCCGTCGAGCGCGTGACAGATACGCAGTATTTT. The V and J genes are TRBV7-3 and TRBJ2-3; D is ambiguous. The CDR3 is made up of 15 amino acids. Germline-derived CDR1 and CDR2 are SGHTA and FQGTGA. Trimming took 5 bases from V and 3 from J, leaving 15 bases between them.

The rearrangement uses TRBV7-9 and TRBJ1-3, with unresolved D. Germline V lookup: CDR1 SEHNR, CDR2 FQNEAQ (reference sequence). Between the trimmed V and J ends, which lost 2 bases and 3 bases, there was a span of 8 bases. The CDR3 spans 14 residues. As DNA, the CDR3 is TGTGCCAGCAGCTTACTACTGCGTGGAAACACCATATATTTT. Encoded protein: CASSLLLRGNTIYF.

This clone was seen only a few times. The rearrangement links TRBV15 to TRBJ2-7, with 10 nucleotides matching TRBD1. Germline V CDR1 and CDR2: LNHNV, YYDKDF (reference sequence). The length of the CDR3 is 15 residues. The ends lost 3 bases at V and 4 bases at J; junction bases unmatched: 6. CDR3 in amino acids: CATSRSGTGAYEQYF. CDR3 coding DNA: TGTGCCACCAGCAGGTCCGGGACAGGGGCTTACGAGCAGTACTTC.

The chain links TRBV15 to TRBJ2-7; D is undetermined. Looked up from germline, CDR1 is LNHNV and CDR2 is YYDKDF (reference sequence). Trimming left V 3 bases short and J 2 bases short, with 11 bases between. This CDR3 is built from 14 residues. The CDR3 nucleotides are TGTGCCACCAGCAGCTTCGGGTCTACCTACGAGCAGTACTTC. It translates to CATSSFGSTYEQYF. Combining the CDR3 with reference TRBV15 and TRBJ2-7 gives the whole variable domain DAMVIQNPRYQVTQFGKPVTLSCSQTLNHNVMYWYQQKSSQAPKLLFHYYDKDFNNEADTPDNFQSRRPNTSFCFLDIRSPGLGDTAMYLCATSSFGSTYEQYFGPGTRLTVT.

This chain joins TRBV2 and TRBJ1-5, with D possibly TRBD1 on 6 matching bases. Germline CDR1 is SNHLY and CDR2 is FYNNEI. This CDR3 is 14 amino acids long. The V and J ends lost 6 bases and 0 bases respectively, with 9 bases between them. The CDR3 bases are TGTGCCAGCAGGAGGGACATTAGCAATCAGCCCCAGCATTTT. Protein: CASRRDISNQPQHF.

The CDR3 DNA follows: TGTGCCAGTAGTGTAGCGGGAAACCGTGGCATTCAGTACTTC. Translated, it gives CASSVAGNRGIQYF. J is TRBJ2-4 and V is TRBV19; 8 bases match TRBD2. The germline gives CDR1 LNHDA, CDR2 SQIVND (reference sequence). The CDR3 spans 14 residues. V gave up 5 bases and J gave up 9 bases; unmatched junction bases: 9.

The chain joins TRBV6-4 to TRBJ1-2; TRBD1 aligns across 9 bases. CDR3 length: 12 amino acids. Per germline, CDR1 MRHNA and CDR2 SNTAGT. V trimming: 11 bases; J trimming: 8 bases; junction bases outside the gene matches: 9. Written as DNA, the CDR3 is TGTGCCGGAGCGCGGACAGGGGACGGCTACACCTTC. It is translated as CAGARTGDGYTF.

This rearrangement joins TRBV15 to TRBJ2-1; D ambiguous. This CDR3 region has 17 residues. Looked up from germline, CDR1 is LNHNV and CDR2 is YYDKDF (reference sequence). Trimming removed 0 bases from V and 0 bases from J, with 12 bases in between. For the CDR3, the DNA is TGTGCCACCAGCAGAGATCTTTCGACAAGCTCCTACAATGAGCAGTTCTTC. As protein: CATSRDLSTSSYNEQFF.

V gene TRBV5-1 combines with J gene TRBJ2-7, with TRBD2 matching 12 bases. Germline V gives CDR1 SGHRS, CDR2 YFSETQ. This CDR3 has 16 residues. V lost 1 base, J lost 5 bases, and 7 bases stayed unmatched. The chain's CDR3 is CASSLPRLAGVHEQYF. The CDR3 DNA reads TGCGCCAGCAGCTTGCCCCGACTAGCGGGAGTCCACGAGCAGTACTTC. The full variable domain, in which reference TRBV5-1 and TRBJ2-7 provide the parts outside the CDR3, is KAGVTQTPRYLIKTRGQQVTLSCSPISGHRSVSWYQQTPGQGLQFLFEYFSETQRNKGNFPGRFSGRQFSNSRSEMNVSTLELGDSALYLCASSLPRLAGVHEQYFGPGTRLTVT.

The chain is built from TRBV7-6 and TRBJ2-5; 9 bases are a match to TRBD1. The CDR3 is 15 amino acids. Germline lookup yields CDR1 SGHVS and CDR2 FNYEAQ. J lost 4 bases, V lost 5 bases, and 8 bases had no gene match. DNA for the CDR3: TGTGCCAGCAGCCCACAGGGGGCGCGGGTAGAGACCCAGTACTTC. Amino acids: CASSPQGARVETQYF.

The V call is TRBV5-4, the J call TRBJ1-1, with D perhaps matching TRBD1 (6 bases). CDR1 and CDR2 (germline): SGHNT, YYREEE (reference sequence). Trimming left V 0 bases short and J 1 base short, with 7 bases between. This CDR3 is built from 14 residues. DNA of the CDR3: TGTGCCAGCAGCTTGGGACAGGAGAACACTGAAGCTTTCTTT. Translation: CASSLGQENTEAFF.

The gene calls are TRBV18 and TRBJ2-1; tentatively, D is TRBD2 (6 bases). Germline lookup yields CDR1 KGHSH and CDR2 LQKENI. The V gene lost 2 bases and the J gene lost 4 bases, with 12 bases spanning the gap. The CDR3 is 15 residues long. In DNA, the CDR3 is TGTGCCAGCTCACCATTGGGGGGAGTGTACAATGAGCAGTTCTTC. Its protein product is CASSPLGGVYNEQFF. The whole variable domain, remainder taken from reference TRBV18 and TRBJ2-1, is NAGVMQNPRHLVRRRGQEARLRCSPMKGHSHVYWYRQLPEEGLKFMVYLQKENIIDESGMPKERFSAEFPKEGPSILRIQQVVRGDSAAYFCASSPLGGVYNEQFFGPGTRLTVL.

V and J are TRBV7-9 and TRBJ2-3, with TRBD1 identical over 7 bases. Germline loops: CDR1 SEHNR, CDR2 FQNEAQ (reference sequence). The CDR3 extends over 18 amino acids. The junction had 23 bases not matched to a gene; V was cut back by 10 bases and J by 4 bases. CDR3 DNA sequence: TGTGCCACCGGCCCTCGAGCCGACAGGGCGGAACTGGCAGATACGCAGTATTTT. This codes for CATGPRADRAELADTQYF.